This T cell receptor beta chain was identified during a study of blood T cell repertoires in COVID-19 (dated by TCRdb to the early 2020s). For the wider study: Samples covering the acute and convalescent phases of COVID-19 were provided by collaborators in the United States, Italy and Spain. The material from the prospective study consisted of cDNA or gDNA derived from T cells, B-cell-depleted T cells, or PBMCs. Subjects who had been exposed to COVID-19, were actively infected with it, or had recovered from it provided the deeply sampled blood TCRbeta repertoires that made up the dataset. A freely available public database, intended as a resource for researchers studying the immune response to SARS-CoV-2, is where the repertoires were released. The samples were drawn from two sources: the first 160 participants of the ongoing ImmuneRACE study, and 950 to 1,500 subjects contributed by 6 global collaborators. Sample metadata almost always included a de-identified subject ID, COVID-19 status, age in years and sex. Where available, HLA class I and class II types were obtained from metadata supplied by the sample provider rather than from assay-based typing.

TCRbeta CDR3 regions were amplified from genomic DNA using the immunoSEQ Assay, a bias-controlled multiplex PCR. From the authors' description of their analysis: The number of nucleated cells in each sample was estimated from the amplification of reference gene primers within the assay. To quantify the absolute abundance of each unique TCRbeta CDR3 rearrangement, sequence reads were collapsed and filtered. Productive Simpson clonality was computed per sample as the square root of Simpson's diversity index over productive rearrangements. TCRdb took over this immuneACCESS table, retaining in-frame rearrangements with V and J assigned. Such tables are incomplete; in checked studies, under half of the missing clones stem from an unresolved V gene, and the remainder is unexplained. V and J calls and clone size are those listed in that table; D and trimming were worked out from the DNA. Within this sample are 300,000 to 350,000 clones, with about 88% of them counted one time only. Around 7.9% of the sample belongs to the ten largest clones.

The germline V gene specifies SNHLY as CDR1 and FYNNEI as CDR2. V is shortened by 6 bases, J by 2 bases, and the region joining them spans 8 bases. The CDR3 spans 13 residues, from the cysteine through the phenylalanine. The DNA shown is the 39-base CDR3, in frame from base 1. On the study overall, not on this receptor specifically: How much clinical and demographic metadata was included differed by source and by participant, and the metadata was provided uncurated.

In Seattle, one collaborating source enrolled patients while the infection was active and tracked those patients longitudinally over the course of disease. Collaborating institutions collected whole blood in K2EDTA tubes following their own protocols. For TCRbeta analysis, collaborator samples were shipped as frozen whole blood, as isolated PBMCs, or as DNA extracted from either sample type. This clone has only one observation. The antigen it binds to is not known. Base qualities are missing; no much larger clone stands one base away. Rearrangement joined TRBV2 to TRBJ1-5; no D gene call is confident. Specimen: peripheral blood. This TCR was sampled from a woman aged 70-85 years with COVID-19, enrolled during active disease. CDR3 loop: CASRNGGNQPQHF. The DNA sequence follows: TGTGCCAGCAGGAACGGGGGCAATCAGCCCCAGCATTTT.